Below, one T cell receptor beta chain is given with its context. It has no known antigen specificity. The record has no base qualities; no much larger clone is one base away. These data belong to a study of blood T cell repertoires in COVID-19 (dated by TCRdb to 2020 to 2022). Some background on the complete study: Samples from collaborators originated in the United States, Italy and Spain and spanned both the acute and convalescent phases of COVID-19. The repertoires were made available in a free public database intended to serve as a resource for research on the immune response to SARS-CoV-2. The sample metadata nearly always contained a de-identified subject ID, COVID-19 status, age in years and sex. Subjects who had been exposed to COVID-19, were actively infected with it, or had recovered from it provided the deeply sampled blood TCRbeta repertoires that made up the dataset. Where available, HLA class I and class II types were taken from metadata supplied by the sample provider and were not determined by assay-based typing. The prospective study material was composed of cDNA or gDNA derived from T cells, B-cell-depleted T cells, or PBMCs. Samples came from the ongoing ImmuneRACE study (first 160 participants) plus 1,254 subjects from 6 global collaborators.

TCRbeta CDR3 regions were amplified from genomic DNA using the immunoSEQ Assay, a bias-controlled multiplex PCR. Processing in the source paper ran as follows. The number of nucleated cells in each sample was estimated from the amplification of reference gene primers within the assay. To quantify the absolute abundance of each unique TCRbeta CDR3 rearrangement, sequence reads were collapsed and filtered. Productive Simpson clonality was computed per sample as the square root of Simpson's diversity index over productive rearrangements. TCRdb mirrors the immuneACCESS table, restricted to in-frame sequences. Some clones are absent from its copies; in checked studies, under half trace to an unresolved V gene, and the reason for the others is unknown. V and J calls and clone size are given by that table; D and trimming were obtained from the DNA. The sample data list hundreds of thousands of clones, and about 90% of these were observed just once. Jointly, the top ten make up 3% to 3.5% of the sample.

Collaborating institutions collected whole blood in K2EDTA tubes following their own protocols. For TCRbeta analysis, collaborator samples were shipped as frozen whole blood, as isolated PBMCs, or as DNA extracted from either sample type. The germline V gene sets CDR1 to MNHEY and CDR2 to SVGEGT. V drops 0 bases and J drops 8 bases, leaving 11 bases in between. The CDR3 spans 14 residues, from the cysteine through the phenylalanine. The sequence is cut down to CDR3 DNA, 42 bases in frame from base 1. Overall results and qualifications from the work: Clinical and demographic metadata were provided uncurated, with the amount varying by source and participant.

The rearranged chain carries TRBV6-2 or TRBV6-3 and TRBJ1-5; possibly the D gene is TRBD1, per 5 matching bases. The clonotype comes from a man in his late teens or twenties with active or convalescent COVID-19. The sample comprised peripheral blood. The DNA reads TGTGCCAGCAGTTACTCGGCAGGGCCAAAGCCCCAGCATTTT. Its product reads: CASSYSAGPKPQHF.